One sample yielded the 16 T cell receptor beta chains listed below, sequenced in a study of blood T cell repertoires in COVID-19. TCRdb's table, derived via immunoSEQ multiplex PCR, lists solely in-frame clones and lacks some. The sample contains just over 650,000 clones, 70% to 90% of which appear only once. Sequenced material: peripheral blood. The receptor source for this set is a woman between 18 and 29 years old with acute or convalescent COVID-19.

V usage is TRBV4-3 and J usage is TRBJ1-5; 10 bases agree with TRBD1. The CDR3 consists of 14 residues. V gave up 1 base and J gave up 7 bases; unmatched junction bases: 1. CDR1 is LGHNA and CDR2 is YSLEER in the germline V gene. For the CDR3, the DNA is TGCGCCAGCAGCCAAGGACAGGGGGCACAGCCCCAGCATTTT. It yields the protein CASSQGQGAQPQHF.

The chain is built from TRBV10-3 and TRBJ1-3, with 9 positions matching TRBD1. Germline V gene data show CDR1 as ENHRY and CDR2 as SYGVKD. Trimming took 4 bases from V and 0 from J; bases not matched to a gene: 1. This CDR3 has 15 amino acids. The CDR3 coding sequence is TGTGCCATCAGTGGACAGGGGGGCTCTGGAAACACCATATATTTT. Its protein is CAISGQGGSGNTIYF.

This clone was seen only once. The rearrangement joins TRBV6-6 to TRBJ2-1; weak D call: TRBD1 (6 bases). The germline V and J ends were trimmed by 5 bases and 0 bases, with 14 bases remaining between them. CDR3 length equals 16 residues. The germline gives CDR1 MNHNY, CDR2 SVGAGI (reference sequence). The CDR3 nucleotides read TGTGCCAGCAGTCCCGGGACACAGAGCTCCTACAATGAGCAGTTCTTC. It translates to CASSPGTQSSYNEQFF.

This clone appeared once. The rearrangement links TRBV27 to TRBJ1-4; 10 nucleotides agree with TRBD1. CDR3 length equals 17 residues. The V gene end was trimmed by 4 bases and the J gene end by 8 bases; junction bases not matched to a gene: 13. Germline V CDR1 and CDR2: MNHEY, SMNVEV (reference sequence). The CDR3 DNA sequence: TGTGCCAGCAGTTCTTACCATTGGACAGGGGGAGACGAAAAACTGTTTTTT. It codes for CASSSYHWTGGDEKLFF.

The rearrangement uses TRBV5-6 and TRBJ2-1; a weak D match, TRBD2 (5 bases). Germline values: CDR1 SGHDT, CDR2 YYEEEE. The CDR3 has 16 amino acids. V lost 0 bases, J lost 9 bases, and 19 bases lay in between. The CDR3 coding sequence is TGTGCCAGCAGCTTGGCCGGGCGGGCGAGGAAAGTTGAGCAGTTCTTC. Encoded protein: CASSLAGRARKVEQFF. Drawing the rest from reference TRBV5-6 and TRBJ2-1, the complete variable domain is DAGVTQSPTHLIKTRGQQVTLRCSPKSGHDTVSWYQQALGQGPQFIFQYYEEEERQRGNFPDRFSGHQFPNYSSELNVNALLLGDSALYLCASSLAGRARKVEQFFGPGTRLTVL.

The V gene is TRBV4-1, the J gene TRBJ1-2; possible D gene TRBD1, 6 bases. CDR1 is MGHRA and CDR2 is YSYEKL in the germline V gene. CDR3 length equals 15 residues. Trimming took off 7 bases at V and 5 bases at J, with 20 bases between the two ends. This CDR3 reads CASTRDRTTGYGYTF. CDR3 in DNA: TGCGCCAGCACCCGAGACAGGACTACTGGGTATGGCTACACCTTC.

This clone is a singleton in its sample. This chain links TRBV14 with TRBJ2-4, with D hard to call. The CDR3 runs to 11 residues. V lost 0 bases, J lost 13 bases, and 7 bases lay in between. Germline assignment: CDR1 SGHDN and CDR2 FVKESK. The CDR3 sequence: CASSQDGLQYF. CDR3 sequence (DNA): TGTGCCAGCAGCCAAGATGGGCTACAGTACTTC.

This chain joins TRBV30 and TRBJ1-4; no clear D gene. The V end lost 1 base, the J end lost 4 bases, and 10 bases lay between the germline ends. The CDR3 has 14 residues. Germline V gene sequence: CDR1 GTSNPN, CDR2 SVGIG (reference sequence). CDR3 in amino acids: CAWSAEELNEKLFF. The CDR3 nucleotides are TGTGCCTGGAGTGCGGAGGAGCTTAATGAAAAACTGTTTTTT.

In regard to this clone: This sample includes further DNA sequences coding for the same CDR3. This CDR3 is CSARTDMNTEAFF. CDR3 bases: TGCAGCGCTCGGACAGACATGAACACTGAAGCTTTCTTT. This chain uses TRBV29-1 with TRBJ1-1; weak D call: TRBD1 (6 bases). Germline V gene data show CDR1 as SQVTM and CDR2 as ANQGSEA. This CDR3 contains 13 residues. Between the trimmed V and J ends, which lost 7 bases and 0 bases, there was a span of 12 bases.

This clone was observed a single time. The chain carries TRBV12-3 or TRBV12-4 and TRBJ1-3; no clear D. The CDR3 loop spans 12 amino acids. Between the trimmed V and J ends, which lost 5 bases and 2 bases, there was a span of 4 bases. The chain's CDR3 is CASSPAGNTIYF. Written as DNA, the CDR3 is TGTGCCAGCAGTCCGGCTGGAAACACCATATATTTT.

The genes are TRBV15 and TRBJ1-5; 9 bases are a match to TRBD1. The germline gives CDR1 LNHNV, CDR2 YYDKDF (reference sequence). The CDR3 is made up of 14 amino acids. V shed 5 bases and J 6 bases; nucleotides not matched to a gene: 5. The DNA of the CDR3 is TGTGCCACCAGCCACAGGGGGCAGGTTCAGCCCCAGCATTTT. This encodes CATSHRGQVQPQHF.

The genes are TRBV3-1 (or the pseudogene TRBV3-2) and TRBJ1-2; D possibly corresponds to TRBD1 (6 bases). The CDR3 is made up of 14 amino acids. CDR1 and CDR2 from the germline V gene are LGHDT and YNNKEL (reference sequence). V gave up 1 base and J gave up 13 bases, with 19 bases separating them. For the CDR3, the DNA is TGTGCCAGCAGCCAAGGACCGGGACGGACAGCTGGCACCTTC. It encodes CASSQGPGRTAGTF.

The chain joins TRBV28 to TRBJ1-3; 8 bases line up with TRBD1. J was trimmed by 0 bases and V by 6 bases; bases with no gene match: 4. The CDR3 contains 15 residues. Germline-derived CDR1 and CDR2 are MDHEN and SYDVKM. In DNA, the CDR3 is TGTGCCAGCAGACATACAGGGGGCTCTGGAAACACCATATATTTT. This encodes CASRHTGGSGNTIYF.

The rearrangement joins TRBV21-1 to TRBJ1-5; whether TRBD1, the table's D call, matches the DNA was not checked. TRBV21-1 is classified as a pseudogene. CDR3 length equals 11 residues. The CDR3 bases are TGTAACAGAAAGGGCAATCAGCCCCAGCATTTT. Translation gives CNRKGNQPQHF.

The rearrangement uses TRBV28 and TRBJ1-3, with D perhaps matching TRBD1 (5 bases). There are 13 residues in the CDR3. The V gene's germline CDR1 is MDHEN and CDR2 SYDVKM. V was pared by 9 bases and J by 2 bases, with 11 bases between. CDR3: CASQRGTGNTIYF. The CDR3 DNA is TGTGCCAGTCAGCGGGGGACTGGAAACACCATATATTTT.

V is TRBV30 and J is TRBJ1-6, with D possibly TRBD1 on 6 matching bases. Germline-derived CDR1 and CDR2 are GTSNPN and SVGIG (reference sequence). Trimming pared 3 bases from V and 2 bases from J, leaving 11 bases between. The CDR3 is 15 amino acids. The CDR3 sequence: CAWRTTGAYNSPLHF. In nucleotides, the CDR3 is TGTGCCTGGAGAACGACAGGAGCCTATAATTCACCCCTCCACTTT.